This T cell receptor beta chain appears in the sequencing data of a study of CD8+CD57+ T cells in acquired aplastic anemia. About the study: Each DNA sample taken from sorted CD4+ and CD8+ cells came to about 3.2 ug on average.

Overall study results and limits: Between patients and controls, approximately 29 CD8+ CDR3 sequences were found in common. CD8+ Simpson's diversity showed no significant patient-control difference.

In its sample, this clonotype was seen a few times. The antigen remains undetermined. The CDR3 extends over 12 amino acids. The V and J ends lost 6 bases and 6 bases respectively, with 12 bases between them. Genomic DNA was employed as the template in profiling TCR beta VDJ and CDR3. TCRdb re-called the reads through MiXCR, storing one row per CDR3 protein. The data show some 410,000 distinct CDR3 sequences, 60% to 80% seen once. The TCR sequence derives from a human donor in good health, serving as a control. This chain connects TRBV12-3 or TRBV12-4 to TRBJ2-7, with D perhaps assigned TRBD1 or TRBD2 (5 bases each). Sequencing was carried out using sorted CD4+, CD8+, or CD8+CD57+ T cells (not recorded which) from PBMCs. The CDR3 loop is CASSVLGGEQYF. CDR3 coding DNA: TGTGCCAGCAGCGTTCTTGGGGGCGAGCAGTACTTC.